The following is a TCR beta chain sequence with its context. Germline CDR1 and CDR2: LGHNA and YSLEER. CDR3 length equals 15 residues. V trimming: 0 bases; J trimming: 4 bases; junction bases outside the gene matches: 5. This specimen belongs to a study of blood T cell repertoires in COVID-19. Study information: The samples span acute and convalescent COVID-19 from the United States, Italy and Spain. Nucleic acid was either cDNA or gDNA, and it came from T cells, B-cell-depleted T cells, or PBMCs.

Under the authors' procedure: Using reference gene primer amplification, nucleated cell counts were estimated. Profiling relied on immunoSEQ multiplex PCR, and the TCRdb table lists in-frame clones only, not all of them. V and J calls and clone size are given by that table; D and trimming were obtained from the DNA. The repertoire holds approximately 230,000 clones, with roughly 87% as singletons. This sequence originates from a young man with active or convalescent COVID-19. The chain recombines TRBV4-3 with TRBJ1-2, with 7 nucleotides matching TRBD1. Sequenced: peripheral blood. CDR3 DNA sequence: TGCGCCAGCAGCCAAGATGGCAACAGGGGCTATGGCTACACCTTC. Amino acids: CASSQDGNRGYGYTF.